Shown below are 27 T cell receptor beta chains from a single sample sequenced in a study of T-cell reconstitution after alpha-beta-depleted transplantation in children (dated by TCRdb to about 2016). The meaning of the sample's treatment or condition label: allogeneic hematopoietic cell transplantation with graft depleted of TCRalphabeta T cells and CD19 B cells. Preparation of the library involved PCR. Sequencing was carried out with an Illumina HiSeq 2500. TCR library preparation used molecular barcoding, with unique molecular identifiers applied to normalize quantification of the TCRbeta repertoire. TCRdb redid the processing of the public reads, applying fastp at Q25 and MiXCR, and retained in-frame beta chains. Rows with one shared CDR3 protein collapse into an entry with the most common genes and DNA. In this sample the table shows around 500,000 distinct CDR3 sequences, roughly 24% of which occur a single time. Around 14% of the sample rests with the top ten.

The sequenced sample was PBMCs, mostly from graft donor cells, obtained 360 days after TCRalphabeta/CD19-depleted stem cell transplant. Receptors were obtained from a boy under two years old who had a stem cell transplant for acute myeloid leukemia, so the T cells may come from the graft donor.

The sample holds a few counts of this clonotype. The genes are TRBV18 and TRBJ1-2, with D tentatively TRBD1 (6 bases). Germline V gives CDR1 KGHSH, CDR2 LQKENI. The CDR3 is 13 residues long. With 5 bases removed from V and 8 bases from J, the gap between germline ends came to 15 bases. The DNA of the CDR3 is TGTGCCAGCTCAGAAGACAGGTCGGAAGGCTACACCTTC. Its translation is CASSEDRSEGYTF. The variable domain in full, completed from reference TRBV18 and TRBJ1-2, reads NAGVMQNPRHLVRRRGQEARLRCSPMKGHSHVYWYRQLPEEGLKFMVYLQKENIIDESGMPKERFSAEFPKEGPSILRIQQVVRGDSAAYFCASSEDRSEGYTFGSGTRLTVV.

The rearrangement joins TRBV6-1 to TRBJ1-1; D is perhaps TRBD1 (5 bases). Deletions cut 4 bases from V and 11 bases from J, with 11 bases between. This CDR3 comprises 11 residues. Germline lookup yields CDR1 MNHNS and CDR2 SASEGT. CDR3: CASSGGGAAFF. The DNA for the CDR3 is TGTGCCAGCAGTGGGGGGGGTGCGGCTTTCTTT.

This clonotype was seen only a few times. The chain carries TRBV11-2 and TRBJ2-1; 8 bases align to TRBD2. The V segment lost 3 bases and the J segment 8 bases; nucleotides outside the gene matches: 9. Germline CDR1 reads SGHAT; CDR2 reads FQNNGV. The CDR3 has 15 residues. The CDR3 region has the DNA TGTGCCAGCAGCTTCGCGACGGGGGGGCTATATGAGCAGTTCTTC. Translated: CASSFATGGLYEQFF. Full variable domain (rest looked up from reference TRBV11-2 and TRBJ2-1): EAGVAQSPRYKIIEKRQSVAFWCNPISGHATLYWYQQILGQGPKLLIQFQNNGVVDDSQLPKDRFSAERLKGVDSTLKIQPAKLEDSAVYLCASSFATGGLYEQFFGPGTRLTVL.

This clonotype came up a few times. CDR3 bases: TGTGCCAGCAGTTACCGCAGTGTAATAAACACTGAAGCTTTCTTT. The encoded protein is CASSYRSVINTEAFF. The chain employs TRBV6-5 and TRBJ1-1; D unresolved. V lost 2 bases to trimming and J lost 2 bases, with 12 bases between them. CDR1 and CDR2 from the germline V gene are MNHEY and SVGAGI. The CDR3 extends over 15 amino acids.

This chain joins TRBV24-1 and TRBJ1-5; the D gene is possibly TRBD1 (6 bases). The CDR3 extends over 14 amino acids. V was clipped by 8 bases and J by 7 bases, with 17 bases between them. CDR1 and CDR2 (germline): KGHDR, SFDVKD. The DNA of the CDR3 is TGTGCCACCACTAGACAGGCTCCGGAACAGCCCCAGCATTTT. It yields the protein CATTRQAPEQPQHF.

This clonotype was counted between two and nine times. The J gene is TRBJ1-1, the V gene TRBV29-1; D is ambiguous. The CDR3 contains 12 residues. The germline gives CDR1 SQVTM, CDR2 ANQGSEA. Between the trimmed V and J ends, which lost 2 bases and 8 bases, there was a span of 12 bases. The CDR3 nucleotides are TGCAGCGTTGAAAAGGGCGGGTGGGAAGCTTTCTTT. Its protein is CSVEKGGWEAFF.

This rearrangement joins TRBV27 to TRBJ1-5; D gene ambiguous. Deletions cut 6 bases from V and 2 bases from J, with 11 bases between. There are 14 residues in the CDR3. CDR1 and CDR2 from the germline V gene are MNHEY and SMNVEV (reference sequence). The CDR3 DNA sequence: TGTGCCAGCAGCGCCAATAGGGGCAATCAGCCCCAGCATTTT. Its translation is CASSANRGNQPQHF.

This clonotype has just a few counts. The J gene is TRBJ1-1, the V gene TRBV14; D is unclear. Germline values: CDR1 SGHDN, CDR2 FVKESK. The CDR3 has 14 residues. Trimming removed 3 bases at V and 0 bases at J, with 8 bases between. Written as DNA, the CDR3 is TGTGCCAGCAGCCAGACGGAGATGAACACTGAAGCTTTCTTT. Amino acid sequence: CASSQTEMNTEAFF.

This clonotype has a count of ten or more. The chain employs TRBV4-1 and TRBJ2-5; maybe TRBD1 (6 bases). The germline V gene has CDR1 MGHRA and CDR2 YSYEKL. CDR3 length equals 16 residues. V lost 3 bases, J lost 0 bases, and 14 bases lay in between. The CDR3 nucleotides read TGCGCCAGCAGCCATCCCGGGACAAAGAACCAAGAGACCCAGTACTTC. Its protein is CASSHPGTKNQETQYF.

This clonotype appeared many times. The chain is built from TRBV24-1 and TRBJ2-7; 8 nucleotides match TRBD1. The germline V gene encodes CDR1 KGHDR and CDR2 SFDVKD. J gave up 4 bases and V 0 bases, and 7 bases lay outside the gene matches. The CDR3 covers 16 residues. CDR3 amino acids: CATSDLVGQDPYEQYV. CDR3 DNA sequence: TGTGCCACCAGTGATTTGGTGGGACAGGACCCTTACGAGCAGTACGTC.

This clonotype was counted at least ten times. The chain has TRBV28 and TRBJ1-2; no definite D call. CDR3 length: 11 amino acids. Per germline, CDR1 MDHEN and CDR2 SYDVKM. Trimming pared 5 bases from V and 14 bases from J, leaving 15 bases between. The CDR3 DNA reads as TGTGCCAGCAGTAGGTGGGGTGATGAGACCTTC. As protein: CASSRWGDETF.

The table lists this clonotype with many counts. The chain recombines TRBV7-8 with TRBJ2-7; D uncertain. V was cut by 5 bases and J by 2 bases, with 7 bases left in between. In germline, CDR1 is SGHVS, CDR2 FQNEAQ. The CDR3 consists of 12 residues. The CDR3 sequence is CASSDHPYEQYF. DNA of the CDR3: TGTGCCAGCAGCGACCATCCCTACGAGCAGTACTTC.

The chain has TRBV6-1 and TRBJ2-3, with TRBD1 as a possible D gene (5 bases). The V and J ends lost 5 bases and 1 base respectively, with 16 bases between them. Germline V CDR1 and CDR2: MNHNS, SASEGT. This CDR3 is built from 16 residues. The CDR3 region is CASSPRTFRGTDTQYF. In DNA, the CDR3 is TGTGCCAGCAGTCCGCGGACCTTCAGGGGCACAGATACGCAGTATTTT.

The genes are TRBV4-3 and TRBJ2-1; 7 nucleotides align to TRBD1. CDR3 size: 16 residues. V dropped 3 bases and J dropped 3; count of bases not matched to a gene: 8. Germline V CDR1 and CDR2: LGHNA, YSLEER. CDR3 DNA: TGCGCCAGCAGCCAGAGACAGGGTTCTCTCTACAATGAGCAGTTCTTC. Its protein product is CASSQRQGSLYNEQFF.

This clonotype came up many times. The rearrangement joins TRBV29-1 to TRBJ1-2, with D unresolved. Trimming took off 4 bases at V and 8 bases at J, with 8 bases between the two ends. The CDR3 covers 10 residues. Germline CDR1 and CDR2: SQVTM and ANQGSEA. CDR3: CSVAEDGYTF. Written as DNA, the CDR3 is TGCAGCGTTGCCGAGGACGGCTACACCTTC.

V is TRBV5-1 and J is TRBJ1-1; D uncertain. Germline V gene lookup returns CDR1 SGHRS and CDR2 YFSETQ. The CDR3 is 16 amino acids. The V end lost 4 bases, the J end lost 3 bases, and 19 bases lay between the germline ends. CDR3 sequence (DNA): TGCGCCAGCAGCCCCCAACCGACAAGGAGGGACACTGAAGCTTTCTTT. This codes for CASSPQPTRRDTEAFF.

This clonotype was counted at least ten times. V and J are TRBV4-2 and TRBJ2-4; 13 bases match TRBD2. There are 22 residues in the CDR3. Trimming took 3 bases from V and 0 from J; bases not matched to a gene: 17. The germline CDR1 and CDR2 sequences are LGHNA and YNFKEQ. CDR3 region: CASSQIPTRTSGGTIAKNIQYF. Written as DNA, the CDR3 is TGTGCCAGCAGCCAGATCCCCACCCGGACTAGCGGGGGAACAATAGCCAAAAACATTCAGTACTTC.

This chain joins TRBV18 and TRBJ2-6; D unclear. The CDR3 runs 17 residues. Germline loops: CDR1 KGHSH, CDR2 LQKENI. Trimming cost V 0 bases and J 0 bases, with 9 bases left between them. This CDR3 is CASSPPTSTSGANVLTF. In nucleotides, the CDR3 is TGTGCCAGCTCACCACCGACCTCCACCTCTGGGGCCAACGTCCTGACTTTC.

The chain uses TRBV12-3 or TRBV12-4 and TRBJ2-5, with TRBD2 matching 7 bases. J lost 2 bases, V lost 1 base, and 4 bases had no gene match. CDR3 length equals 15 residues. CDR3 region: CASSLDRGGQETQYF. CDR3 nucleotide sequence: TGTGCCAGCAGTTTAGATCGGGGAGGGCAAGAGACCCAGTACTTC.

This sequence joins TRBV5-1 and TRBJ1-4; D gene unclear. Germline-derived CDR1 and CDR2 are SGHRS and YFSETQ. The CDR3 runs to 14 residues. V dropped 1 base and J dropped 0 bases, with 4 bases sitting between them. DNA of the CDR3: TGCGCCAGCAGCTTGACAGCAACTAATGAAAAACTGTTTTTT. Its translation is CASSLTATNEKLFF.

In this sample, this clonotype turned up a few times. The CDR3 here is CASSLASGGGFYNEQFF. DNA of the CDR3: TGTGCCAGCAGCTTGGCCAGTGGGGGGGGATTTTACAATGAGCAGTTCTTC. J is TRBJ2-1 and V is TRBV5-6; TRBD2 matches 7 bases. V dropped 0 bases and J dropped 4; count of bases not matched to a gene: 10. The CDR3 totals 17 residues. Per germline, CDR1 SGHDT and CDR2 YYEEEE.

The genes are TRBV20-1 and TRBJ1-2; tentative D call: TRBD1 (6 bases). V shed 4 bases and J shed 4 bases, with 19 bases lying between them. CDR3 size: 15 residues. Germline-derived CDR1 and CDR2 are DFQATT and SNEGSKA (reference sequence). CDR3 bases: TGCAGTGCTACCATGGCCGTCGGAGGGGGCTATGGCTACACCTTC. It is translated as CSATMAVGGGYGYTF.

The CDR3 loop is CASSFSGLAGETQYF. As DNA, the CDR3 is TGTGCCAGCAGCTTCTCAGGACTAGCAGGAGAGACCCAGTACTTC. This sequence joins TRBV11-1 and TRBJ2-5; 8 positions agree with TRBD2. This CDR3 has 15 residues. V dropped 3 bases and J dropped 4; count of bases not matched to a gene: 7. CDR1 and CDR2 from the germline V gene are SGHAT and FQDESV (reference sequence).

The chain joins TRBV5-1 to TRBJ2-7; maybe TRBD2 (6 bases). Germline V gene data show CDR1 as SGHRS and CDR2 as YFSETQ. With 0 bases removed from V and 0 bases from J, the gap between germline ends came to 10 bases. The CDR3 sequence is 15 residues long. DNA of the CDR3: TGCGCCAGCAGCTTGGCGGCGGGGAGCTCCTACGAGCAGTACGTC. As protein: CASSLAAGSSYEQYV.

A few counts support this clonotype. The CDR3 here is CASSFPGRRETQYF. In nucleotides, the CDR3 is TGCGCCAGCAGCTTTCCAGGCCGTCGGGAGACCCAGTACTTC. This rearrangement joins TRBV5-1 to TRBJ2-5; D not certain. This CDR3 is built from 14 residues. V dropped 2 bases and J dropped 5 bases, with 13 bases sitting between them. The germline V gene has CDR1 SGHRS and CDR2 YFSETQ.

This chain links TRBV4-1 with TRBJ1-5; D is perhaps TRBD1 (5 bases). Germline lookup yields CDR1 MGHRA and CDR2 YSYEKL. The CDR3 has 14 amino acids. Trimming left V 0 bases short and J 6 bases short, with 9 bases between. CDR3 loop: CASSQERGVQPQHF. CDR3 DNA sequence: TGCGCCAGCAGCCAAGAGAGGGGTGTTCAGCCCCAGCATTTT.

The gene calls are TRBV6-5 and TRBJ1-2; D unclear. CDR3 length: 13 amino acids. V gave up 3 bases and J gave up 3 bases, with 8 bases separating them. Germline assignment: CDR1 MNHEY and CDR2 SVGAGI. CDR3 DNA: TGTGCCAGCAGTTATTACCTCCACTATGGCTACACCTTC. It codes for CASSYYLHYGYTF.